What follows describes a single TCR beta chain. The data derive from a study of cytomegalovirus exposure and HLA in healthy donors. In the study overall: Researchers previously reported finding about 110 million unique TCR beta sequences from about 170 million T cells.

Amplification used 60 Vbeta primers and 13 Jbeta primers. Sequenced by immunoSEQ multiplex PCR; TCRdb stores in-frame clones only, minus some. The data hold 150,000 to 200,000 clones, with more than 65% observed a single time. Those who donated were healthy bone marrow donors. Donors were ostensibly healthy at sampling, although undocumented immune exposures were probable. The CDR3 loop spans 16 amino acids. V lost 2 bases, J lost 0 bases, and 5 bases stayed unmatched. In germline, CDR1 is MDHEN, CDR2 SYDVKM. This receptor was taken from a young woman in good health and CMV-seropositive. The source material was PBMCs. The gene calls are TRBV28 and TRBJ2-7; 9 nucleotides line up with TRBD2. In nucleotides, the CDR3 is TGTGCCAGCAGTTTAGGTTTGACTAGCGGCTCCTACGAGCAGTACTTC. Protein: CASSLGLTSGSYEQYF.